The 18 T cell receptor beta chains below all came from one sample that was sequenced in a study of blood T cell repertoires in COVID-19. Clones were sequenced by immunoSEQ multiplex PCR, and TCRdb holds only the in-frame ones, with some missing. The data show some 69,000 clones, with 60% to 85% seen just once and about 15% held by the top ten. Sequenced input: peripheral blood. Every receptor here comes from a man in his 60s with acute or convalescent COVID-19.

The chain employs TRBV6-1 and TRBJ1-2; possibly TRBD1 for D (6 bases). The CDR3 is made up of 13 amino acids. Germline values: CDR1 MNHNS, CDR2 SASEGT. The V end was cut by 3 bases, the J end by 8 bases, with 13 bases between. The CDR3 DNA follows: TGTGCCAGCAGTGACCCTGGACAGTACGGCTACACCTTC. Its protein is CASSDPGQYGYTF.

This sequence joins TRBV19 and TRBJ1-4; a weak D match, TRBD1 (6 bases). The CDR3 covers 15 residues. The germline gives CDR1 LNHDA, CDR2 SQIVND (reference sequence). V was shortened by 6 bases and J by 4 bases, with 15 bases between the two germline ends. CDR3 amino acids: CASRKRQDYNEKLFF. The DNA of the CDR3 is TGTGCCAGTAGGAAAAGACAGGATTATAATGAAAAACTGTTTTTT.

The chain has TRBV7-2 and TRBJ2-5; D call uncertain. Germline V gene sequence: CDR1 SGHTA, CDR2 FQGNSA. Between the trimmed V and J ends, which lost 5 bases and 5 bases, there was a span of 12 bases. This CDR3 has 13 residues. Here the CDR3 reads CASSPTMGETQYF. The CDR3 DNA is TGTGCCAGCAGCCCGACAATGGGCGAGACCCAGTACTTC.

The CDR3 spells CASSDTQGSNSPLHF. As DNA, the CDR3 is TGTGCCAGCAGTGATACACAGGGATCTAATTCACCCCTCCACTTT. The chain recombines TRBV25-1 with TRBJ1-6, with D maybe TRBD1 (6 bases). The CDR3 consists of 15 residues. Trimming shortened V by 3 bases and J by 6 bases, and 12 bases separated the two germline ends. Germline assignment: CDR1 MGHDK and CDR2 SYGVNS. Looking up the rest from reference TRBV25-1 and TRBJ1-6 gives the full variable domain: EADIYQTPRYLVIGTGKKITLECSQTMGHDKMYWYQQDPGMELHLIHYSYGVNSTEKGDLSSESTVSRIRTEHFPLTLESARPSHTSQYLCASSDTQGSNSPLHFGNGTRLTVT.

The chain is built from TRBV5-1 and TRBJ1-5; tentative D call: TRBD1 (5 bases). CDR3 length: 16 amino acids. V dropped 0 bases and J dropped 6 bases, with 16 bases sitting between them. Germline lookup yields CDR1 SGHRS and CDR2 YFSETQ. CDR3 region: CASSLGSGPGRQPQHF. The CDR3 DNA reads as TGCGCCAGCAGCTTGGGGTCAGGGCCCGGGCGTCAGCCCCAGCATTTT.

This clone was seen only a few times. The chain is built from TRBV5-1 and TRBJ2-7; D perhaps matches TRBD1 (6 bases). The germline CDR1 and CDR2 sequences are SGHRS and YFSETQ. CDR3 length: 16 amino acids. The V end lost 0 bases, the J end lost 0 bases, and 13 bases lay between the germline ends. CDR3 DNA sequence: TGCGCCAGCAGCTTGGCTAGGGACACCTACTCCTACGAGCAGTACTTC. As protein: CASSLARDTYSYEQYF.

In this sample, this clone turned up once. This chain connects TRBV18 to TRBJ1-2, with a possible D match to TRBD1 (5 bases). Germline V gene sequence: CDR1 KGHSH, CDR2 LQKENI. There are 16 residues in the CDR3. V was clipped by 3 bases and J by 0 bases, with 14 bases between them. The CDR3 protein is CASSPLQTAANYGYTF. The CDR3 nucleotides are TGTGCCAGCTCACCCCTCCAGACAGCCGCTAACTATGGCTACACCTTC.

The chain couples TRBV6-2 or TRBV6-3 to TRBJ2-2; D is perhaps TRBD1 (5 bases). CDR3 length equals 16 residues. Germline V gene data show CDR1 as MNHEY and CDR2 as SVGEGT. Trimming stripped 2 bases from V and 0 bases from J, with 10 bases between. CDR3 in amino acids: CASSYIQAANTGELFF. The CDR3 DNA is TGTGCCAGCAGTTACATACAGGCTGCGAACACCGGGGAGCTGTTTTTT.

This chain joins TRBV11-2 and TRBJ2-1; D possibly corresponds to TRBD1 (7 bases). This CDR3 region has 15 residues. Germline CDR1 is SGHAT and CDR2 is FQNNGV. V lost 2 bases and J lost 6, with 14 bases in between. CDR3 sequence (DNA): TGTGCCAGCAGCTTACGGCAGGGGGAGGTCAATGAGCAGTTCTTC. It is translated as CASSLRQGEVNEQFF.

For the CDR3, the DNA is TGTGCCAGTAGTAAATCGACTGGCAACTATAGGAACACTGAAGCTTTCTTT. It specifies CASSKSTGNYRNTEAFF. The chain links TRBV19 to TRBJ1-1, with D hard to call. CDR1 is LNHDA and CDR2 is SQIVND in the germline V gene (reference sequence). V was cut by 4 bases and J by 1 base, with 19 bases left in between. The CDR3 runs to 17 residues.

The genes are TRBV27 and TRBJ1-1; unclear D gene. The germline CDR1 and CDR2 sequences are MNHEY and SMNVEV (reference sequence). Trimming removed 2 bases from V and 9 bases from J, with 16 bases in between. The CDR3 consists of 14 residues. The CDR3 nucleotides read TGTGCCAGCAGTTTACTTACCGGGAACCTCAAAGCTTTCTTT. Its protein is CASSLLTGNLKAFF.

The chain couples TRBV15 to TRBJ1-1; no firm D call. The CDR3 spans 15 residues. Germline V gene data show CDR1 as LNHNV and CDR2 as YYDKDF (reference sequence). Trimming removed 2 bases at V and 1 base at J, with 11 bases between. The CDR3 DNA is TGTGCCACCAGCAGATCAACGAGGGAGAACACTGAAGCTTTCTTT. Translated: CATSRSTRENTEAFF.

The chain carries TRBV7-8 and TRBJ2-2, with 7 bases that match TRBD1. The CDR3 length is 13 residues. Germline V lookup: CDR1 SGHVS, CDR2 FQNEAQ. Trimming removed 5 bases from V and 8 bases from J; junction bases left unmatched: 5. The CDR3 region is CASSPDRAGELFF. In DNA, the CDR3 is TGTGCCAGCAGCCCCGACAGGGCTGGGGAGCTGTTTTTT.

Only one count was recorded for this clone. The chain recombines TRBV6-6 with TRBJ1-2; D is possibly TRBD1 (6 bases). V was shortened by 10 bases and J by 4 bases, with 16 bases between the two germline ends. The CDR3 is 13 amino acids. CDR1 is MNHNY, CDR2 SVGAGI, per germline (reference sequence). The CDR3 here is CATTARDTYGYTF. DNA of the CDR3: TGTGCCACTACCGCCCGGGACACCTATGGCTACACCTTC.

The V and J genes are TRBV28 and TRBJ1-5; weak D call: TRBD1 (5 bases). Germline V gives CDR1 MDHEN, CDR2 SYDVKM. With 5 bases removed from V and 3 bases from J, the gap between germline ends came to 23 bases. The CDR3 totals 18 residues. CDR3 nucleotide sequence: TGTGCCAGCAGTATCAGCTTGGGATCCAGGGCCCACAATCAGCCCCAGCATTTT. This translates into CASSISLGSRAHNQPQHF.

The V call is TRBV6-5, the J call TRBJ2-7; D not certain. CDR1 is MNHEY and CDR2 is SVGAGI in the germline V gene. The CDR3 covers 13 residues. V was pared by 7 bases and J by 5 bases, with 15 bases between. CDR3 region: CASTSPGINEQYF. The CDR3 bases are TGTGCCAGCACCTCCCCGGGTATCAACGAGCAGTACTTC.

The chain employs TRBV3-1 (or the pseudogene TRBV3-2) and TRBJ2-1; TRBD1 matches at 7 bases. This CDR3 region has 14 residues. Germline CDR1 reads LGHDT; CDR2 reads YNNKEL (reference sequence). The J segment lost 9 bases and the V segment lost 2 bases, leaving 7 bases of the junction unmatched. The CDR3: CASSQRRGGIEQFF. In DNA, the CDR3 is TGTGCCAGCAGCCAACGGAGAGGGGGCATTGAGCAGTTCTTC.

V gene TRBV6-5 combines with J gene TRBJ2-5; D call uncertain. V lost 0 bases, J lost 12 bases, and 11 bases lay in between. Germline assignment: CDR1 MNHEY and CDR2 SVGAGI. CDR3 length equals 12 residues. The CDR3 reads CASSYSNGRKYF. Written as DNA, the CDR3 is TGTGCCAGCAGTTACTCGAATGGCCGAAAGTACTTC.